This T cell receptor beta chain derives from a study of regulatory T cells in long-lasting Graves disease. The time point was: persistent/refractory GD, antithyroid drugs over 5 years with positive TRAb. The authors made the TCR library using RNA they extracted from PBMCs. Assembly of TCR beta libraries relied on iRepertoire HTBI primers together with Arm-PCR of CDR3 regions. Per the study methods: The identification of approximately 62 TRBV and some 15 TRBJ segments was made across samples. TCRdb redid the calling of the multiplex PCR reads with MiXCR, one entry per CDR3 protein. These V and J calls originate from TCRdb's pipeline instead of the authors' own analysis. The data show 600,000 to 800,000 distinct CDR3 sequences, roughly 30% seen once. Specimen: peripheral blood mononuclear cells (PBMCs), collected when the disease was refractory, from a patient treated with antithyroid drugs. This sequence originates from a female donor with Graves disease.

In DNA, the CDR3 is TGTGCTAGTGGTTTGCCCCGGACTAGCGGGGTTCTCTACGAGCAGTACTTC. Its translation: CASGLPRTSGVLYEQYF. J is TRBJ2-7 and V is TRBV12-5; 12 bases line up with TRBD2. With V trimmed by 2 bases and J by 3 bases, 8 bases remained unmatched. From germline, CDR1 is LGHNT and CDR2 FRNRAP. The CDR3 spans 17 residues. The full variable domain, completed using reference TRBV12-5 and TRBJ2-7, is DARVTQTPRHKVTEMGQEVTMRCQPILGHNTVFWYRQTMMQGLELLAYFRNRAPLDDSGMPKDRFSAEMPDATLATLKIQPSEPRDSAVYFCASGLPRTSGVLYEQYFGPGTRLTVT.